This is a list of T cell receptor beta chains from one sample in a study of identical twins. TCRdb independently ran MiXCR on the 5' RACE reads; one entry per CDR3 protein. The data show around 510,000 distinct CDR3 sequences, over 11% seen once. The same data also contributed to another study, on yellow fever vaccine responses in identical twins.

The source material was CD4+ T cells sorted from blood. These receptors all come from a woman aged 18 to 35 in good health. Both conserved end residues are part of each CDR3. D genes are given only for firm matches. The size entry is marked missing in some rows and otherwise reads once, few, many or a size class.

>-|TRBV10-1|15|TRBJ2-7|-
TGCGCCAGCAGTGAGGGGATGGCCAGCTCCTACGAGCAGTACTTC
CASSEGMASSYEQYF
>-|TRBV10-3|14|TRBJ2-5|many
TGTGCCATCAGTGGTGACGGGGCCGGGGAGACCCAGTACTTC
CAISGDGAGETQYF
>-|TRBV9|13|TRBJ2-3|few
TGTGCCAGCAGCCCTCACCCCACAGATACGCAGTATTTT
CASSPHPTDTQYF
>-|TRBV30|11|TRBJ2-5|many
TGTGCCGGGGGACATCCGGAGACCCAGTACTTC
CAGGHPETQYF
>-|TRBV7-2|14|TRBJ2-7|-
TGTGCCAGCAGCTTATCCGGGCGTGACTACGAGCAGTACTTC
CASSLSGRDYEQYF
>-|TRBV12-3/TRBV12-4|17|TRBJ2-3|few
TGTGCCAGCAGTTTAGCTAGCGGTTCATCTAGCACAGATACGCAGTATTTT
CASSLASGSSSTDTQYF
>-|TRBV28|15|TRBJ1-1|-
TGTGCCAGCAGTTTTTGGGGGACACTTGATCCTGAAGCTTTCTTT
CASSFWGTLDPEAFF
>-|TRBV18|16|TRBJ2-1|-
TGTGCCAGCTCACCACCGTCAAGGAGGTCTGGCAATGAGCAGTTCTTC
CASSPPSRRSGNEQFF
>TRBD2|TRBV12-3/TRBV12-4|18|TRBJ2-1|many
TGTGCCAGCACCAACTCGGAGGGGCGGGGGAGCTCCTACAATGAGCAGTTCTTC
CASTNSEGRGSSYNEQFF
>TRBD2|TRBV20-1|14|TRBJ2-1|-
TGCAGTGCTAGAGAAGCGGGGCCCTACAATGAGCAGTTCTTC
CSAREAGPYNEQFF
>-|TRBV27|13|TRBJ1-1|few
TGTGCCAGCAGGCCCCTCGGGGGCACTGAAGCTTTCTTT
CASRPLGGTEAFF
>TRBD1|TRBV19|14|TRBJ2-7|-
TGTGCCAGTAAAGAGACAGGGGGCTCCTACGAGCAGTACTTC
CASKETGGSYEQYF
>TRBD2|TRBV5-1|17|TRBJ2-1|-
TGCGCCAGCAGCTTGGCCCTAGCGGGGGGTACCTACAATGAGCAGTTCTTC
CASSLALAGGTYNEQFF
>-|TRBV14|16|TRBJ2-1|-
TGTGCCAGCAGCCATGGGGCGGTCGGCGGCTACAATGAGCAGTTCTTC
CASSHGAVGGYNEQFF
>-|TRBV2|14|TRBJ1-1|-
TGTGCCAGCAGTGAAGGGTGGCAGGGTAGCGGAGCTTTCTTT
CASSEGWQGSGAFF
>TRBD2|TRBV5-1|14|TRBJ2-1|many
TGCGCCAGCAGGGGGGGGACCCCGGTGGATGAGCAGTTCTTC
CASRGGTPVDEQFF
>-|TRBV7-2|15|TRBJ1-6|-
TGTGCCAGCAGCTTGAGGCCCCAGGGTAATTCACCCCTCCACTTT
CASSLRPQGNSPLHF
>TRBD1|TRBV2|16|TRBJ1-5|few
TGTGCCAGCAGGGAGGGGCAGGGGGGGCACAATCAGCCCCAGCATTTT
CASREGQGGHNQPQHF
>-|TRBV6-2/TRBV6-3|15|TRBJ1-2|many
TGTGCCAGCAGCAACAGCCCGGACCGTGGGGGCGGCTACACCTTC
CASSNSPDRGGGYTF
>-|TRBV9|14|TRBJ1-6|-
TGTGCCAGCAGCGAACAGGGATTTAATTCACCCCTCCACTTT
CASSEQGFNSPLHF
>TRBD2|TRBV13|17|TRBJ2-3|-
TGTGCCAGCAGCTCCTCCTCACTAGCGGAGCCCACAGATACGCAGTATTTT
CASSSSSLAEPTDTQYF
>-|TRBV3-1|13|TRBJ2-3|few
TGTGCCAGCACCTCTCCTTGGGCAGATACGCAGTATTTT
CASTSPWADTQYF
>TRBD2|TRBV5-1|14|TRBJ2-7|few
TGCGCCAGCAGCGAGGTAGCGGGAACGTACGAGCAGTACTTC
CASSEVAGTYEQYF
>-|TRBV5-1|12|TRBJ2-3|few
TGCGCCAGCAGCTTGGCCCCCAATACGCAGTATTTT
CASSLAPNTQYF
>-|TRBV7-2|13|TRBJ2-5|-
TGTGCCAGCAGCTTAGCGGGTTCAGGGACCCAGTACTTC
CASSLAGSGTQYF
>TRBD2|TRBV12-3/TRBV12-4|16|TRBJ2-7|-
TGTGCCAGCAGTTTCTCCTCGAGCGGGGGACCCTACGAGCAGTACTTC
CASSFSSSGGPYEQYF
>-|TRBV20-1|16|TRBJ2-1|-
TGCAGTGCTCAGAGCTACCTAGGGAGCTCCTACAATGAGCAGTTCTTC
CSAQSYLGSSYNEQFF
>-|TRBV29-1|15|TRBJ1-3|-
TGCAGCGTTGAATCCCAGGCGAGCTCTGGAAACACCATATATTTT
CSVESQASSGNTIYF
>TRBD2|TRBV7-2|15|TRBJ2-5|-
TGTGCCAGCAGCTTAGGTCGGGGGGGCGCAGAGACCCAGTACTTC
CASSLGRGGAETQYF
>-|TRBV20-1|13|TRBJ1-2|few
TGCAGTGCTAGAGTGGAGGGCCTCTATGGCTACACCTTC
CSARVEGLYGYTF
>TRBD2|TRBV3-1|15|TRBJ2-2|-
TGTGCCAGCAGCCAAGCGGGGACTAGGGCCGGGGAGCTGTTTTTT
CASSQAGTRAGELFF
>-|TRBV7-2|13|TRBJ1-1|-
TGTGCCAGCAGCTTAGCGCGAGGGTCTGAAGCTTTCTTT
CASSLARGSEAFF
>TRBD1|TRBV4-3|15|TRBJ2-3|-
TGCGCCAGCAGCCAGGGACAGGGCGGCACAGATACGCAGTATTTT
CASSQGQGGTDTQYF
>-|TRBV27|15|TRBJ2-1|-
TGTGCCAGCAGTTTATCGGACCACTCCTACAATGAGCAGTTCTTC
CASSLSDHSYNEQFF
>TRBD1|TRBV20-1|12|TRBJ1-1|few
TGCAGTGCTACGACAGGGGCTGGTGAAGCTTTCTTT
CSATTGAGEAFF
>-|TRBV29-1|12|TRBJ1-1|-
TGCAGCGCTGGACGGGGGAACACTGAAGCTTTCTTT
CSAGRGNTEAFF
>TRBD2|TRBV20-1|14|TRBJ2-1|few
TGCAGTGCCCGGGACTATCATCCCTCTGGGGAGCAGTTCTTC
CSARDYHPSGEQFF
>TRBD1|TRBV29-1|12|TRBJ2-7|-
TGCAGCGTTGGAGCAGGGGGCTACGAGCAGTACTTC
CSVGAGGYEQYF
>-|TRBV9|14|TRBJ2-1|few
TGTGCCAGCAGCGTAGCCTCGTCCTACAATGAGCAGTTCTTC
CASSVASSYNEQFF
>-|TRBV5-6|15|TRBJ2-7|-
TGTGCCAGCAGCTTGGATGGGACTCTGTACTACGAGCAGTACTTC
CASSLDGTLYYEQYF
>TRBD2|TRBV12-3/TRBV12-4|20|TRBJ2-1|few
TGTGCCAGCAGTCCGGCACGGACTAGCGGGATGAGTACGTCCTACAATGAGCAGTTCTTC
CASSPARTSGMSTSYNEQFF
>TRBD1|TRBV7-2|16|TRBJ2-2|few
TGTGCCAGCAGCTTCGCAACAGGGGTGCGGACCGGGGAGCTGTTTTTT
CASSFATGVRTGELFF
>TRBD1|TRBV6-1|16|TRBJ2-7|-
TGTGCCAGCAGTAAAACCCGGACAGGTCTCGCCTACGAGCAGTACTTC
CASSKTRTGLAYEQYF
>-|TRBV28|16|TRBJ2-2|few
TGTGCCAGCAGTCCTTCACCAAAACTAAAGTCCGGGGAGCTGTTTTTT
CASSPSPKLKSGELFF
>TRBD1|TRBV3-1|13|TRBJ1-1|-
TGTGCCAGCAGCAGATCAGGGGGCGGAGTAGCTTTCTTT
CASSRSGGGVAFF
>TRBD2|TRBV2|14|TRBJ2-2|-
TGTGCCAGCAAACTAGCGCGAAACACCGGGGAGCTGTTTTTT
CASKLARNTGELFF
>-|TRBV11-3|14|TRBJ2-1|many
TGTGCCAGCAGCCCCGGGACTGCGTACAATGAGCAGTTCTTC
CASSPGTAYNEQFF